This TCR beta chain was identified during a study of shared clonotypes between healthy human individuals. V shed 4 bases and J 8 bases; nucleotides not matched to a gene: 9. CDR1 and CDR2 from the germline V gene are SGDLS and YYNGEE. The CDR3 consists of 15 residues. Sequencing used immunoSEQ multiplex PCR; TCRdb keeps in-frame clones, though not all of them. The sample has under 600,000 clones; approximately 95% are singletons. This rearrangement joins TRBV9 to TRBJ2-1, with 10 positions matching TRBD2. Material: naive CD4+ T cells sorted from blood. Described subset: CD45RA+ positively selected. The source of this sequence is a woman aged 30 to 39 in good health. The CDR3 region has the DNA TGTGCCAGCAGCTCAACCGGGACTAGCGCCCATGAGCAGTTCTTC. Translation: CASSSTGTSAHEQFF. The whole variable domain, remainder taken from reference TRBV9 and TRBJ2-1, is DSGVTQTPKHLITATGQRVTLRCSPRSGDLSVYWYQQSLDQGLQFLIQYYNGEERAKGNILERFSAQQFPDLHSELNLSSLELGDSALYFCASSSTGTSAHEQFFGPGTRLTVL.